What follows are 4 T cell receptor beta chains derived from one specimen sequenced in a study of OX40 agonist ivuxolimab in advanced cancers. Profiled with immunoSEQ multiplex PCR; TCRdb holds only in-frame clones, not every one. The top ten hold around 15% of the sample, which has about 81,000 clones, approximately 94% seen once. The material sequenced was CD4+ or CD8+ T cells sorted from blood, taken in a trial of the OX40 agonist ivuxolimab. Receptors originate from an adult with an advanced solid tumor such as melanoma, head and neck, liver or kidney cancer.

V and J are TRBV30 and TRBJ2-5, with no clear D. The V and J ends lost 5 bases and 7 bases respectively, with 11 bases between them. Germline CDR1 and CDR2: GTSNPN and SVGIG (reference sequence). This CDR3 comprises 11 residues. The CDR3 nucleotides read TGTGCCTGGGATGCCCTGGGGACCCAGTACTTC. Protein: CAWDALGTQYF.

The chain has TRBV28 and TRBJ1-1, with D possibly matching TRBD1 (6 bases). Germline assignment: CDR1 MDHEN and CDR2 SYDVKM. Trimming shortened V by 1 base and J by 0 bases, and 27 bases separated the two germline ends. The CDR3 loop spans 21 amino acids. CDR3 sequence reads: CASSLSSGGLDTQGMNTEAFF. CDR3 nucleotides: TGTGCCAGCAGTTTATCTAGTGGGGGGCTCGATACGCAGGGTATGAACACTGAAGCTTTCTTT.

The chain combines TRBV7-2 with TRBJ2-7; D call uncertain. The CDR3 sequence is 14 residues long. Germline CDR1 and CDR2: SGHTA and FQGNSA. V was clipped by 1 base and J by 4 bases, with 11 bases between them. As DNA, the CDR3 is TGTGCCAGCAGCTTAGGTGCAAACGGGTACGAGCAGTACTTC. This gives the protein CASSLGANGYEQYF. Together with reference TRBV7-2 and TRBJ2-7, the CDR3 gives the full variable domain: GAGVSQSPSNKVTEKGKDVELRCDPISGHTALYWYRQSLGQGLEFLIYFQGNSAPDKSGLPSDRFSAERTGGSVSTLTIQRTQQEDSAVYLCASSLGANGYEQYFGPGTRLTVT.

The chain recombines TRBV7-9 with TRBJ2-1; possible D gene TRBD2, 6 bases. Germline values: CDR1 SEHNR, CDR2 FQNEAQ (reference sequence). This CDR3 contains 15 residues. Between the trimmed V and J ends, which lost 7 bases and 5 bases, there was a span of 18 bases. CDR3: CASTPPGLTHNEQFF. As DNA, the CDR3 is TGTGCCAGCACCCCCCCTGGACTAACCCACAATGAGCAGTTCTTC.